Listed here are 15 T cell receptor beta chains from one sample, sequenced in a study of blood T cells in healthy people across ages. Combining a sample-barcoded 5' primer with a J-beta primer mix, a second PCR ran for roughly 7 to 11 cycles. One entry per CDR3 protein, called by TCRdb with MiXCR from the 5' RACE reads. The sample includes 700,000 or so distinct CDR3 sequences, about a fifth seen only once; the top ten take 22%. The sample consisted of blood. These receptors were taken from an older man in good health.

This clonotype has just a few counts. The chain links TRBV29-1 to TRBJ2-4; no reliable D call. V was shortened by 6 bases and J by 3 bases, with 15 bases between the two germline ends. Germline CDR1 SQVTM, CDR2 ANQGSEA. The length of the CDR3 is 14 residues. The CDR3 DNA is TGCAGCGTCGGTATGCTAGGCGGCAAAAACATTCAGTACTTC. This gives the protein CSVGMLGGKNIQYF.

This clonotype came up a few times. The rearrangement links TRBV5-1 to TRBJ2-7, with D possibly called TRBD1 or TRBD2 (5 bases each). The CDR3 runs 17 residues. V was trimmed by 4 bases and J by 2 bases, leaving 22 bases between them. CDR1 is SGHRS, CDR2 YFSETQ, per germline. The CDR3 nucleotides read TGCGCCAGCAGCCTATTCAGAGGGACGGAGAGCGCCTACGAGCAGTACTTC. Protein sequence: CASSLFRGTESAYEQYF.

The chain has TRBV3-1 and TRBJ2-5; the D gene is possibly TRBD2 (7 bases). V lost 3 bases to trimming and J lost 11 bases, with 22 bases between them. This CDR3 has 15 residues. Germline assignment: CDR1 LGHDT and CDR2 YNNKEL (reference sequence). CDR3 sequence reads: CASSHLHRGAREQYF. The CDR3 DNA follows: TGTGCCAGCAGCCACCTTCACCGGGGGGCTCGGGAGCAGTACTTC.

In its sample, this clonotype was seen a few times. V and J are TRBV5-1 and TRBJ2-5; D perhaps matches TRBD1 (6 bases). V dropped 4 bases and J dropped 5 bases, with 21 bases sitting between them. CDR1 SGHRS and CDR2 YFSETQ come from the germline V gene. This CDR3 has 16 amino acids. The CDR3 nucleotides read TGCGCCAGCAGCCCGGAACTCACAGGGATAGGGGAGACCCAGTACTTC. Amino acids: CASSPELTGIGETQYF.

This clonotype was detected a few times. The V call is TRBV12-3 or TRBV12-4, the J call TRBJ2-1; TRBD2 agrees at 14 bases. Trimming at V came to 0 bases and at J to 5 bases, leaving 12 bases not matched to a gene. The CDR3 consists of 20 residues. The DNA for the CDR3 is TGTGCCAGCAGTTTAGCGCTAAAGGGACTAGCGGGAGATTATAACAATGAGCAGTTCTTC. Its translation: CASSLALKGLAGDYNNEQFF.

This clonotype was found once. The DNA of the CDR3 is TGTGCCAGCAGGGCACTAGCGGGAGATCCGGATACGCAGTATTTT. Protein: CASRALAGDPDTQYF. The chain links TRBV12-3 or TRBV12-4 to TRBJ2-3; TRBD2 matches at 11 bases. The trim removed 6 bases at V and 6 bases at J, leaving 8 bases unmatched. The CDR3 runs 15 residues.

This clonotype was seen more than once but under ten times. The chain joins TRBV5-1 to TRBJ2-3; the D gene is possibly TRBD2 (5 bases). Trimming left V 5 bases short and J 0 bases short, with 13 bases between. Germline CDR1 reads SGHRS; CDR2 reads YFSETQ. This CDR3 contains 15 residues. The chain's CDR3 is CASSAGRRSTDTQYF. The CDR3 DNA sequence: TGCGCCAGCAGTGCGGGTAGGAGGAGCACAGATACGCAGTATTTT.

A few counts support this clonotype. The chain is built from TRBV10-3 and TRBJ2-1; maybe TRBD2 (7 bases). CDR3 length: 14 residues. The V and J ends lost 8 bases and 0 bases respectively, with 11 bases between them. Germline CDR1 and CDR2: ENHRY and SYGVKD. CDR3 DNA sequence: TGTGCCATCTGGGGGGGCAGCTCCTACAATGAGCAGTTCTTC. This codes for CAIWGGSSYNEQFF.

This clonotype was picked up a small number of times. As DNA, the CDR3 is TGTGCCACCACCGGGACAGCAGAAAACAATGAGCAGTTCTTC. It translates to CATTGTAENNEQFF. This chain uses TRBV6-6 with TRBJ2-1; 7 bases fit TRBD1. The CDR3 contains 14 residues. The germline CDR1 and CDR2 sequences are MNHNY and SVGAGI (reference sequence). Trimming cost V 10 bases and J 5 bases; bases outside gene matches: 11.

The chain is built from TRBV7-9 and TRBJ1-1; tentative D call: TRBD1 (6 bases). The CDR3 extends over 15 amino acids. In germline, CDR1 is SEHNR, CDR2 FQNEAQ (reference sequence). V lost 3 bases and J 0 bases, leaving 11 bases between the germline ends. CDR3 amino acids: CASSFNRDLNTEAFF. DNA of the CDR3: TGTGCCAGCAGCTTTAACAGGGATCTGAACACTGAAGCTTTCTTT. Variable domain in full (rest from reference TRBV7-9 and TRBJ1-1): DTGVSQNPRHKITKRGQNVTFRCDPISEHNRLYWYRQTLGQGPEFLTYFQNEAQLEKSRLLSDRFSAERPKGSFSTLEIQRTEQGDSAMYLCASSFNRDLNTEAFFGQGTRLTVV.

This clonotype was counted between two and nine times. The chain combines TRBV5-1 with TRBJ2-5, with no clear D. The ends were cut back, 2 bases at V and 13 bases at J, with 18 bases in the middle. The CDR3 loop spans 13 amino acids. Germline CDR1 and CDR2: SGHRS and YFSETQ. CDR3 residues: CASSFSSSYERYF. CDR3 coding DNA: TGCGCCAGCAGCTTTTCCAGCTCCTACGAGCGGTACTTC.

In its sample, this clonotype was seen a few times. The chain has TRBV6-5 and TRBJ2-7; D is perhaps TRBD1 or TRBD2 (5 bases each). CDR1 is MNHEY, CDR2 SVGAGI, per germline. V dropped 6 bases and J dropped 3 bases, with 12 bases sitting between them. This CDR3 spans 13 amino acids. The CDR3 DNA follows: TGTGCCAGCAGCCGAGACAGCGGCTACGAGCAGTACGTC. Amino acids: CASSRDSGYEQYV.

This rearrangement joins TRBV20-1 to TRBJ1-2; possible D gene TRBD1, 6 bases. Trimming took off 6 bases at V and 8 bases at J, with 19 bases between the two ends. Germline lookup yields CDR1 DFQATT and CDR2 SNEGSKA (reference sequence). This CDR3 is 13 amino acids long. The CDR3 coding sequence is TGCAGTGCCCAGCCCGGGACAAAAGAAGGCTACACCTTC. Amino acids: CSAQPGTKEGYTF.

This chain joins TRBV28 and TRBJ2-3; 14 bases map to TRBD2. Germline CDR1 is MDHEN and CDR2 is SYDVKM. V trimming: 7 bases; J trimming: 11 bases; junction bases outside the gene matches: 8. The CDR3 covers 14 residues. CDR3 bases: TGTGCCAGCAATTCCGGGACTAGCGGGGGTTGGCAGTATTTT. This codes for CASNSGTSGGWQYF.

The chain recombines TRBV7-6 with TRBJ2-7; D ambiguous. In germline, CDR1 is SGHVS, CDR2 FNYEAQ. The CDR3 runs to 12 residues. The germline V and J ends were trimmed by 5 bases and 5 bases, with 10 bases remaining between them. This chain's CDR3 is CASSDRTDEQYF. DNA of the CDR3: TGTGCCAGCAGCGATCGGACCGACGAGCAGTACTTC.